This T cell receptor (beta chain) is from a study of human T cells and chemical hapten exposure. Study overall: Doses of diphenylcyclopropenone went to the patients' scalps weekly throughout the roughly 24-week study.

This clonotype has ten or more counts. The antigen is undetermined. Study observations and caveats: Following DPC sensitization, TCRs present above 1 in 1000 frequency showed no change.

Documented time point: patch test 1, 2 weeks after DPC sensitization. The treatment: therapeutic diphenylcyclopropenone sensitization with weekly scalp DPC. Donation of samples came from alopecia patients who were 18 to 70 years old and suitable for DPC. TCRdb re-derived calls from the RACE reads in MiXCR, one entry per CDR3 protein. The sample contains more than 95,000 distinct CDR3 sequences, around an eighth of which appear only once. The TCR was taken from a woman aged 50 to 60 with alopecia areata. Some clones in this sample may be carry-over from other donors' samples. This specimen consisted of whole blood, obtained in connection with sensitization to the hapten diphenylcyclopropenone (DPC).

As DNA, the CDR3 is TGTGCCAGCAGCTTAGGGGGGGACGACAGGGTAGGCACTGAAGCTTTCTTT. Protein: CASSLGGDDRVGTEAFF. The genes are TRBV7-6 and TRBJ1-1; TRBD1 aligns across 7 bases. The CDR3 is 17 amino acids. Germline CDR1 and CDR2: SGHVS and FNYEAQ. V lost 1 base and J lost 4; bases outside the gene matches: 12.